The source of this TCR beta chain is a study of cytomegalovirus exposure and HLA in healthy donors. The J segment lost 1 base and the V segment lost 9 bases, leaving 12 bases of the junction unmatched. The CDR3 sequence is 17 residues long. The V gene's germline CDR1 is SGHRS and CDR2 YFSETQ. Study-wide results and limits: A later analysis reportedly found fewer N-insertions in an Asian-associated ancestry cluster than the roughly 670-donor mean. In an earlier analysis, productive rearrangement rates for most beta V segments clustered near 87% or 30%.

The PCR employed 60 Vbeta primers together with 13 Jbeta primers. Here immunoSEQ multiplex PCR was the method, and the copy in TCRdb shows in-frame clones only, minus some. The sample contains some 100,000 clones, 60% to 75% of which appear only once. For this clone: No antigen is known for it.

The clonotype was recovered from a woman between 40 and 50 years old in good health and CMV-seronegative. The sample consisted of PBMCs. The chain is built from TRBV5-1 and TRBJ2-2; 10 nucleotides agree with TRBD2. The CDR3, as DNA: TGCGCCACCCGCCCCAGCGGGAGGGCCTGGAACACCGGGGAGCTGTTTTTT. This codes for CATRPSGRAWNTGELFF.